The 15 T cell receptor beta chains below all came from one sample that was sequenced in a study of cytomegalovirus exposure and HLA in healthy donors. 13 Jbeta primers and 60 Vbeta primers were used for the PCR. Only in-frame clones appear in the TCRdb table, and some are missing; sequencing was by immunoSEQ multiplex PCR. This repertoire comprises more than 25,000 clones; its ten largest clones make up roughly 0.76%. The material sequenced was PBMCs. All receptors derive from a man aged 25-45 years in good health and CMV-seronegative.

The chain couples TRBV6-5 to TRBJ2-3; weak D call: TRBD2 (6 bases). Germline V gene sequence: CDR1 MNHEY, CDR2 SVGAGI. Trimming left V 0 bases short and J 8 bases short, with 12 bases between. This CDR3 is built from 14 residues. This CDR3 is CASSYSPGAVTQYF. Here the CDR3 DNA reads TGTGCCAGCAGTTACTCACCGGGAGCGGTTACGCAGTATTTT.

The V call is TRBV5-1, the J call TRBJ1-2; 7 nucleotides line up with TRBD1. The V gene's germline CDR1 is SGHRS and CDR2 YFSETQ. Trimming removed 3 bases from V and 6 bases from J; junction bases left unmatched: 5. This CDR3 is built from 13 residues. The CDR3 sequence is CASSSGTVDGYTF. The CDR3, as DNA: TGCGCCAGCAGCTCCGGGACAGTCGATGGCTACACCTTC.

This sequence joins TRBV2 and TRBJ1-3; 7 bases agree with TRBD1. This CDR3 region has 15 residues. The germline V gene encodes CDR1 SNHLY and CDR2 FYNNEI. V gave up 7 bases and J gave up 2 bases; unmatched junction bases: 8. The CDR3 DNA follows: TGTGCCAGCACTACAGGACAGGTACCTGGAAACACCATATATTTT. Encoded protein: CASTTGQVPGNTIYF.

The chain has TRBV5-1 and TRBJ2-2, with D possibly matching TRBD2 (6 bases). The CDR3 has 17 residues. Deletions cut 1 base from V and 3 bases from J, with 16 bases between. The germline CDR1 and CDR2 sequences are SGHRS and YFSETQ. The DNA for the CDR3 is TGCGCCAGCAGCTTGAAGCCGGGACTGGTTTACACCGGGGAGCTGTTTTTT. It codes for CASSLKPGLVYTGELFF.

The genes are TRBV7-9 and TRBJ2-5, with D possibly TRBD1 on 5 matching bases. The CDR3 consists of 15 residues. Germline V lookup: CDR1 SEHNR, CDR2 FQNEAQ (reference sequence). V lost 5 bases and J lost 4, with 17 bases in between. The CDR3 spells CASSAGQIWGETQYF. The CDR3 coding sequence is TGTGCCAGCAGCGCCGGACAAATATGGGGAGAGACCCAGTACTTC.

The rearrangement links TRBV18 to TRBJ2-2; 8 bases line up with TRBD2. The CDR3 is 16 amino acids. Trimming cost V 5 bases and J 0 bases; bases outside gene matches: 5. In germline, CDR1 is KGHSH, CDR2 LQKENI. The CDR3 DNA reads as TGTGCCAGCTCATCTTTAGCGGGAACGAACACCGGGGAGCTGTTTTTT. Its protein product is CASSSLAGTNTGELFF. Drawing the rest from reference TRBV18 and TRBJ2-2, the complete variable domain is NAGVMQNPRHLVRRRGQEARLRCSPMKGHSHVYWYRQLPEEGLKFMVYLQKENIIDESGMPKERFSAEFPKEGPSILRIQQVVRGDSAAYFCASSSLAGTNTGELFFGEGSRLTVL.

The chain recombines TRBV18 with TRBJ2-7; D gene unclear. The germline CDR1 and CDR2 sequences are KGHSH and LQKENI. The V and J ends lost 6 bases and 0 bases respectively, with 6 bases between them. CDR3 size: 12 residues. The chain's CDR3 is CASSYSSYEQYF. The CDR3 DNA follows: TGTGCCAGCTCCTACAGCTCCTACGAGCAGTACTTC.

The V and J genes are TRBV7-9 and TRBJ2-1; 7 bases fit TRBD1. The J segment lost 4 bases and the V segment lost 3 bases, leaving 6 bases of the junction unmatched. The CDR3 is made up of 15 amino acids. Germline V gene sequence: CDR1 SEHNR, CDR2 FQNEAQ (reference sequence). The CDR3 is CASSFGQAVYNEQFF. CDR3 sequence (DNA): TGTGCCAGCAGCTTCGGACAGGCGGTATACAATGAGCAGTTCTTC.

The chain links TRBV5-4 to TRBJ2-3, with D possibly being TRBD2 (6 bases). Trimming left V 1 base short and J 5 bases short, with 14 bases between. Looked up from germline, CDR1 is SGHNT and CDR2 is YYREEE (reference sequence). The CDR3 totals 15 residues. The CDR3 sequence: CASSLTGLFVDTQYF. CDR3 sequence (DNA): TGTGCCAGCAGCTTGACGGGACTTTTTGTAGATACGCAGTATTTT.

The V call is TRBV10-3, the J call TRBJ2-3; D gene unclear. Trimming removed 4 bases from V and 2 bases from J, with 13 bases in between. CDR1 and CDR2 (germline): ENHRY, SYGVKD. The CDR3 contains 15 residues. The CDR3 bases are TGTGCCATCAGTGTGCCAGGTTTTCCCACAGATACGCAGTATTTT. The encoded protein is CAISVPGFPTDTQYF.

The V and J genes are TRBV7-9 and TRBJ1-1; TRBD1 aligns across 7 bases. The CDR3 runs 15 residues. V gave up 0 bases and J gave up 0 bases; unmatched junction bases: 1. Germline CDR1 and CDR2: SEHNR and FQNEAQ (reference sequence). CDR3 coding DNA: TGTGCCAGCAGCTTAGCCAGGGGGATGAACACTGAAGCTTTCTTT. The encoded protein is CASSLARGMNTEAFF.

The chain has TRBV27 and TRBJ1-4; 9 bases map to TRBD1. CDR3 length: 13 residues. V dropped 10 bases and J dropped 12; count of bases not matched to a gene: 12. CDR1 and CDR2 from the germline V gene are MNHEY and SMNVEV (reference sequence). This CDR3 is CATPGTGPRELFF. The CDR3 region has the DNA TGTGCCACACCCGGGACAGGGCCGAGAGAACTGTTTTTT.

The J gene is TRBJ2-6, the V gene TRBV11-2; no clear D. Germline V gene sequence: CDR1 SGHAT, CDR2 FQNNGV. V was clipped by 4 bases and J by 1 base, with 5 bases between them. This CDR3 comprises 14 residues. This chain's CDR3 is CASSSLSGANVLTF. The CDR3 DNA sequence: TGTGCCAGCAGCTCTCTATCTGGGGCCAACGTCCTGACTTTC.

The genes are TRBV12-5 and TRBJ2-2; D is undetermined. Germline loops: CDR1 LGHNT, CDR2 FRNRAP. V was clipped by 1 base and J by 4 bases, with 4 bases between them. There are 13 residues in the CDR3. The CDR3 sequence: CASGLDSTGELFF. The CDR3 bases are TGTGCTAGTGGTTTGGACTCCACCGGGGAGCTGTTTTTT.

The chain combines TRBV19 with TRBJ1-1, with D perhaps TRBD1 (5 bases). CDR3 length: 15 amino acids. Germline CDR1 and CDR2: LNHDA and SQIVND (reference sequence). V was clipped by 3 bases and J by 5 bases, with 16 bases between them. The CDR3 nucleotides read TGTGCCAGTAGTATTTACTGGGGGGGTATGACTGAAGCTTTCTTT. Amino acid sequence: CASSIYWGGMTEAFF.